The entry below describes one T cell receptor (beta chain). The data were obtained in a study of preoperative IRX-2 immunotherapy in early breast cancer. The data were produced by immunoSEQ multiplex PCR, yet TCRdb's version contains in-frame clones alone and is incomplete. The table lists more than 50,000 clones, roughly 94% of them singletons. Treatment given: preoperative locoregional IRX-2 cytokine immunotherapy. The CDR3 is 16 residues long. Germline loops: CDR1 MDHEN, CDR2 SYDVKM. The V and J ends lost 3 bases and 4 bases respectively, with 13 bases between them. The chain is built from TRBV28 and TRBJ1-6; D remains ambiguous. The clonotype was recovered from a human donor with breast cancer. This sample was gathered from a patient treated with IRX-2 immunotherapy. CDR3 nucleotide sequence: TGTGCCAGCAGTTTTGAAGCAGGTTTATATAATTCACCCCTCCACTTT. As protein: CASSFEAGLYNSPLHF.